This T cell receptor beta chain was captured in a study of CD8 T cells in ankylosing spondylitis. This clonotype came up a few times. Its cognate antigen is unknown. Study-wide results and caveats: What seemed typical of ankylosing spondylitis blood was a TCR beta motif built from about 8 highly homologous variants.

TCRdb reprocessed the 5' RACE reads with MiXCR, giving one entry per CDR3 protein. The sample holds fewer than 450,000 distinct CDR3 sequences; 15% to 20% are singletons and the top ten take 1%. The CDR3 consists of 17 residues. Germline lookup yields CDR1 SGHTA and CDR2 FQGNSA. V gave up 0 bases and J gave up 0 bases; unmatched junction bases: 2. The source of this sequence is a male donor with ankylosing spondylitis. Sequenced: blood, either unsorted or a sorted T cell fraction (not recorded which). The V gene is TRBV7-2, the J gene TRBJ2-2; 9 nucleotides align to TRBD2. The CDR3 DNA reads TGTGCCAGCAGCTTAGCGGCTAGCGGGGCGAACACCGGGGAGCTGTTTTTT. It translates to CASSLAASGANTGELFF.